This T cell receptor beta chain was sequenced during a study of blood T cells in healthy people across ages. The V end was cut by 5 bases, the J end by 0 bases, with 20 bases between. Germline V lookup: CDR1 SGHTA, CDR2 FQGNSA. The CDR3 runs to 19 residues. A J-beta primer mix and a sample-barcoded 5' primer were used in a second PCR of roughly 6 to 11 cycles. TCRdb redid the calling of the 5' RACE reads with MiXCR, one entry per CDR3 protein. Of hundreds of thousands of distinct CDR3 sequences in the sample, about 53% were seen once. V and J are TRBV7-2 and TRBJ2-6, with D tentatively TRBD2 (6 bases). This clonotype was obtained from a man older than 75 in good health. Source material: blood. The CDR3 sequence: CASSRSPRDSSSGANVLTF. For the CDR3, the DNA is TGTGCCAGCAGCCGTAGTCCACGGGACTCGAGCTCTGGGGCCAACGTCCTGACTTTC.